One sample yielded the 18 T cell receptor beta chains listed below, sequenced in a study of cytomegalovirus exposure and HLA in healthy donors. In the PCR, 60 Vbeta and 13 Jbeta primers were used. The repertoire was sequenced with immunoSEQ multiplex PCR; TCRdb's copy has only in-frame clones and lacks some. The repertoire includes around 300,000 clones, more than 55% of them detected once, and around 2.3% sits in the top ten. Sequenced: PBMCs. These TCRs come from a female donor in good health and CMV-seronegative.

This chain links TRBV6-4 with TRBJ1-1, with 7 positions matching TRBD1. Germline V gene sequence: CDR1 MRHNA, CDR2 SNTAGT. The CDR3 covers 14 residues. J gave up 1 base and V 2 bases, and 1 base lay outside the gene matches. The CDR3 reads CASSDGTENTEAFF. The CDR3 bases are TGTGCCAGCAGTGACGGGACAGAGAACACTGAAGCTTTCTTT.

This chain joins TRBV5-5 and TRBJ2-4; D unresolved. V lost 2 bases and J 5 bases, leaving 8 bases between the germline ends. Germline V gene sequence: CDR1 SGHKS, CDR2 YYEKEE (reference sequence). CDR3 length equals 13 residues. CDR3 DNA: TGTGCCAGCAGCTTCCCCCGCGAAAACATTCAGTACTTC. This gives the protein CASSFPRENIQYF.

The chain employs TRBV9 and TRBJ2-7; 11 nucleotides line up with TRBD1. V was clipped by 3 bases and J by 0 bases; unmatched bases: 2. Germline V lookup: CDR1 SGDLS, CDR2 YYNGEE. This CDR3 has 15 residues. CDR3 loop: CASSGGTGGSYEQYF. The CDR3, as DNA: TGTGCCAGCAGCGGAGGGACAGGGGGCTCCTACGAGCAGTACTTC. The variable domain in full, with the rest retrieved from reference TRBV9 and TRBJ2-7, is DSGVTQTPKHLITATGQRVTLRCSPRSGDLSVYWYQQSLDQGLQFLIQYYNGEERAKGNILERFSAQQFPDLHSELNLSSLELGDSALYFCASSGGTGGSYEQYFGPGTRLTVT.

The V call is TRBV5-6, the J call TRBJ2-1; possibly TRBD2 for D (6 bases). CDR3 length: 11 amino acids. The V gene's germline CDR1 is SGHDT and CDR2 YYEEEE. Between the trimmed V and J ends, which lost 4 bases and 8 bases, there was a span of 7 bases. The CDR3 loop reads CASSRRDEQFF. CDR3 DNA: TGTGCCAGCAGCCGGAGGGATGAGCAGTTCTTC. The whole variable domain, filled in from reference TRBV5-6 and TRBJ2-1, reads DAGVTQSPTHLIKTRGQQVTLRCSPKSGHDTVSWYQQALGQGPQFIFQYYEEEERQRGNFPDRFSGHQFPNYSSELNVNALLLGDSALYLCASSRRDEQFFGPGTRLTVL.

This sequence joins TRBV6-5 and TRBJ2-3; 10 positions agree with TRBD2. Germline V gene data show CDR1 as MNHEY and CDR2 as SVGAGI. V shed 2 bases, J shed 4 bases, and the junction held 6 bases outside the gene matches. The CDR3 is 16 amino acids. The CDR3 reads CASSYGASGRADTQYF. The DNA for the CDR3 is TGTGCCAGCAGTTACGGGGCGAGCGGGAGGGCAGATACGCAGTATTTT.

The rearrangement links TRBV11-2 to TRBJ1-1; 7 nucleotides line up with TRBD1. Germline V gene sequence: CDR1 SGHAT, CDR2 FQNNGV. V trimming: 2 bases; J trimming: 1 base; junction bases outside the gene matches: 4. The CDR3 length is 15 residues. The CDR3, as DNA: TGTGCCAGCAGCTTAAGAGGGACAGCGAACACTGAAGCTTTCTTT. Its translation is CASSLRGTANTEAFF.

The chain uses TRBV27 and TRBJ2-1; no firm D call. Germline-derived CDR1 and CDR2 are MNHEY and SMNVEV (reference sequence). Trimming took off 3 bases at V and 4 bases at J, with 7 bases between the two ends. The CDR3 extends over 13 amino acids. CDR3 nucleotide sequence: TGTGCCAGCAGTTTGAGGCCTTACAATGAGCAGTTCTTC. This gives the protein CASSLRPYNEQFF.

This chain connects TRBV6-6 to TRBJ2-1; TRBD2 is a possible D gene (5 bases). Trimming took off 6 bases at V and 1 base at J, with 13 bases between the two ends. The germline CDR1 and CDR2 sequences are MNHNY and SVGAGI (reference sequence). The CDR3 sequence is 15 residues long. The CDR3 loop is CASSSLGGSYNEQFF. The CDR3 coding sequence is TGTGCCAGCAGCTCACTAGGCGGGTCCTACAATGAGCAGTTCTTC.

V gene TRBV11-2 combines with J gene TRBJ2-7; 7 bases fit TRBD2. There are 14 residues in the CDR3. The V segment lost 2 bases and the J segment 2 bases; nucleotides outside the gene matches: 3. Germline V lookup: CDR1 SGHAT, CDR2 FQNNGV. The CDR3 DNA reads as TGTGCCAGCAGCTTAACTAGCGAACCCTACGAGCAGTACTTC. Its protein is CASSLTSEPYEQYF.

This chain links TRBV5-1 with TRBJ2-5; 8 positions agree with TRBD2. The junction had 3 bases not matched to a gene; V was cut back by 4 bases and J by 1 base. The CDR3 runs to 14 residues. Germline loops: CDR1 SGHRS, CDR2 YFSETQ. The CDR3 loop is CASSMGTSQETQYF. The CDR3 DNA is TGCGCCAGCAGCATGGGGACTAGCCAAGAGACCCAGTACTTC.

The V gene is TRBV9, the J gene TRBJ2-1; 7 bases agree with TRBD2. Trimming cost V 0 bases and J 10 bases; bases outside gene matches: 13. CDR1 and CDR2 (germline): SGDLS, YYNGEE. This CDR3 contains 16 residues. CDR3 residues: CASSVVPQRGGSEQFF. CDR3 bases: TGTGCCAGCAGCGTAGTGCCCCAGCGGGGTGGGTCGGAGCAGTTCTTC.

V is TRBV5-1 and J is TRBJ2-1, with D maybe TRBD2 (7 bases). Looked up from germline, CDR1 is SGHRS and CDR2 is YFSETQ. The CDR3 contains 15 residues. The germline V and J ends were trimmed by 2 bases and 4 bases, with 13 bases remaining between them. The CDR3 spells CASSLGGETYNEQFF. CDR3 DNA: TGCGCCAGCAGCTTAGGGGGGGAGACATACAATGAGCAGTTCTTC.

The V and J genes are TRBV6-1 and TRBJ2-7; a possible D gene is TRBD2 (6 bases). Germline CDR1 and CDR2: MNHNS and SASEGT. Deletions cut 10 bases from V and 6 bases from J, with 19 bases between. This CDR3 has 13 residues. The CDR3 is CAIQSGEGGEQYF. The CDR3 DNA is TGTGCCATCCAATCAGGTGAGGGAGGCGAGCAGTACTTC.

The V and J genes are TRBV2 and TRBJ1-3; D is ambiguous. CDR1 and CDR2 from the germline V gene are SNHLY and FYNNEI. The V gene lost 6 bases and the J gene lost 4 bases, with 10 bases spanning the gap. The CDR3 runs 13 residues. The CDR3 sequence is CASRESGGNTIYF. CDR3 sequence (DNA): TGTGCCAGCAGGGAATCGGGGGGAAACACCATATATTTT.

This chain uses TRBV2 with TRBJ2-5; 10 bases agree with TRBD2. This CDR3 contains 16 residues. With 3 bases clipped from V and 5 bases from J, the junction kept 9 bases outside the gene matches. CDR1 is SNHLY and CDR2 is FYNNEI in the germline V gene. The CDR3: CASSEQSSGRGETQYF. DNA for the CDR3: TGTGCCAGCAGTGAGCAATCCAGCGGGAGGGGCGAGACCCAGTACTTC. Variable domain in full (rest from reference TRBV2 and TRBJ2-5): EPEVTQTPSHQVTQMGQEVILRCVPISNHLYFYWYRQILGQKVEFLVSFYNNEISEKSEIFDDQFSVERPDGSNFTLKIRSTKLEDSAMYFCASSEQSSGRGETQYFGPGTRLLVL.

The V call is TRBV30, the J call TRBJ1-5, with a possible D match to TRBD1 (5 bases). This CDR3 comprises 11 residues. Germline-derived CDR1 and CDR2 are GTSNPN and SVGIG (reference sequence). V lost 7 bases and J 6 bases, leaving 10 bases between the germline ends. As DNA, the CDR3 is TGTGCCTTTGGGGGGAGTCAGCCCCAGCATTTT. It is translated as CAFGGSQPQHF.

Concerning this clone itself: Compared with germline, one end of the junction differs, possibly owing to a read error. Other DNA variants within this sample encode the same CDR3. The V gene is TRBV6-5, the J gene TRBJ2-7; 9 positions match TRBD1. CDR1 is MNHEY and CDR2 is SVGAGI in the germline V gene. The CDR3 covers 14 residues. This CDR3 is CASSYGTGTYEQYF. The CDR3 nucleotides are TGTGCCAGTAGTTACGGGACAGGGACCTACGAGCAGTACTTC.

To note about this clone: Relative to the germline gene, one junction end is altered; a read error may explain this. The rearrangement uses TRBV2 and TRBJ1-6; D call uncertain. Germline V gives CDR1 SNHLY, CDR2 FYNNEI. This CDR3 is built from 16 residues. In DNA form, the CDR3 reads TGTGCCAGCAGTGATTCCCCTAACTCCTATAATCCACCCCTCCACTTT. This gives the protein CASSDSPNSYNPPLHF.